The 8 T cell receptor beta chains below come from one sample, sequenced in a study of radiation and T cells in renal cell carcinoma. Sequencing used immunoSEQ multiplex PCR; TCRdb keeps in-frame clones, though not all of them. The sample has about 150,000 clones; less than 90% are singletons. Indicated time point: baseline pretreatment blood. Specified treatment: 15 Gy SBRT to primary tumor, nephrectomy 4 weeks later. Sequencing used blood, obtained from a patient whose treatment included radiotherapy and nephrectomy. Source of these receptors: a woman in her 70s with renal cell carcinoma.

This rearrangement joins TRBV4-3 to TRBJ1-4; D unclear. Germline CDR1 LGHNA, CDR2 YSLEER. Deletions cut 4 bases from V and 7 bases from J, with 10 bases between. There are 13 residues in the CDR3. CDR3 residues: CASSLVLGEKLFF. CDR3 coding DNA: TGCGCCAGCAGCCTCGTCTTGGGTGAAAAACTGTTTTTT.

The rearrangement links TRBV30 to TRBJ2-5; D is undetermined. The V end was cut by 1 base, the J end by 2 bases, with 5 bases between. CDR3 length: 12 amino acids. Germline V CDR1 and CDR2: GTSNPN, SVGIG (reference sequence). The CDR3: CAWSEGQETQYF. The CDR3 coding sequence is TGTGCCTGGAGTGAGGGACAAGAGACCCAGTACTTC.

The J gene is TRBJ2-7, the V gene TRBV19, with D maybe TRBD1 (6 bases). Germline CDR1 reads LNHDA; CDR2 reads SQIVND (reference sequence). The CDR3 runs to 15 residues. Between the trimmed V and J ends, which lost 0 bases and 5 bases, there was a span of 14 bases. CDR3 DNA: TGTGCCAGTAGTATAGACCAGGGGCGAGTGAACGAGCAGTACTTC. It encodes CASSIDQGRVNEQYF.

This clone was counted a single time. The chain combines TRBV5-4 with TRBJ1-3, with a possible D match to TRBD1 (6 bases). V dropped 4 bases and J dropped 3 bases, with 11 bases sitting between them. Germline CDR1 and CDR2: SGHNT and YYREEE (reference sequence). The CDR3 sequence is 14 residues long. The CDR3 is CASSPTGYGNTIYF. The CDR3 DNA is TGTGCCAGCAGCCCTACAGGGTATGGAAACACCATATATTTT.

This clone was observed a single time. Germline is not matched at one junction end, which may reflect a read error. CDR3 region: CASSLGDRGSTDTQYF. In DNA, the CDR3 is TGTGCTAGCAGCTTAGGTGACAGGGGGAGCACAGATACGCAGTATTTT. This chain connects TRBV7-7 to TRBJ2-3; TRBD1 agrees at 9 bases. Per the germline V gene, CDR1 is SSHAT and CDR2 is FNYEAQ (reference sequence). CDR3 length: 16 amino acids. Looking up the rest from reference TRBV7-7 and TRBJ2-3 gives the full variable domain: GAGVSQSPRYKVTKRGQDVTLRCDPISSHATLYWYQQALGQGPEFLTYFNYEAQPDKSGLPSDRFSAERPEGSISTLTIQRTEQRDSAMYRCASSLGDRGSTDTQYFGPGTRLTVL.

This clone showed up just a few times. V usage is TRBV30 and J usage is TRBJ1-1, with 7 bases that match TRBD1. Germline CDR1 GTSNPN, CDR2 SVGIG (reference sequence). The V and J ends lost 0 bases and 5 bases, in that order; junction bases with no gene match: 9. This CDR3 has 15 residues. The CDR3: CAWSVRRQGGTEAFF. The CDR3 DNA sequence: TGTGCCTGGAGTGTACGGCGGCAGGGGGGGACTGAAGCTTTCTTT.

The V gene is TRBV28, the J gene TRBJ2-1; 10 bases are a match to TRBD2. In germline, CDR1 is MDHEN, CDR2 SYDVKM. V lost 3 bases to trimming and J lost 2 bases; unmatched junction nucleotides: 4. The CDR3 has 16 residues. CDR3 protein: CASSFRLAGAYNEQFF. As DNA, the CDR3 is TGTGCCAGCAGTTTTCGCCTAGCGGGGGCCTACAATGAGCAGTTCTTC.

The rearrangement uses TRBV18 and TRBJ2-5; maybe TRBD1 (5 bases). Trimming left V 5 bases short and J 4 bases short, with 14 bases between. This CDR3 has 14 amino acids. CDR1 and CDR2 from the germline V gene are KGHSH and LQKENI. CDR3 loop: CASSEWGRAETQYF. In DNA form, the CDR3 reads TGTGCCAGCTCAGAGTGGGGCAGGGCAGAGACCCAGTACTTC.